The clone carrying this T cell receptor (beta chain) has a count of ten or more. Its antigen is currently unknown. The CDR3 length is 11 residues. Per germline, CDR1 ENHRY and CDR2 SYGVKD. Trimming took 10 bases from V and 7 from J, leaving 11 bases between them. Every participating donor contributed roughly 9.6 milliliters of peripheral blood through a draw. The sample originates from a study of blood T cells in healthy people across ages. Whole-study findings and limits: With unsorted PBMCs, a conclusive comparison of naive versus antigen-experienced cells was not possible. Measured against age, TCR beta diversity per million T cells decreased in a roughly linear manner.

A second PCR of about 7 to 12 cycles used a sample-barcoded 5' primer and a J-beta primer mix. TCRdb fed the 5' RACE reads into MiXCR, producing one record per CDR3 protein. The sample has about 800,000 distinct CDR3 sequences; 46% are singletons. The sequencing sample was made of blood. This chain links TRBV10-3 with TRBJ2-1, with D uncertain. This clonotype was obtained from an older man in good health. CDR3 in amino acids: CATVGGNEQFF. The CDR3 DNA is TGTGCCACCGTTGGCGGTAATGAGCAGTTCTTC.